There are a few counts of the clone carrying this T cell receptor (beta chain). The data were obtained in a study of beta chain features in type 1 diabetes. Between the trimmed V and J ends, which lost 0 bases and 4 bases, there was a span of 13 bases. This CDR3 has 15 amino acids. Germline lookup yields CDR1 SGDLS and CDR2 YYNGEE. Expressed TCRB transcripts were sequenced after all isolated RNA was converted to cDNA. Naive, central memory and regulatory T cell samples averaged around 3.5 million immunoSEQ reads each. Clones were sequenced by immunoSEQ multiplex PCR, and TCRdb holds only the in-frame ones, with some missing. The data show fewer than 350,000 clones, 8% seen once. On average, the one heparinised blood draw given by each donor was roughly 100 mL. Sorting with CD45RO/CCR7/CD25/CD127/CD95/CD27 yielded naive, central memory, regulatory and stem-like memory CD4+ cells.

Sequencing was done on a sample of central memory CD4+ T cells from blood. V and J are TRBV9 and TRBJ1-2; TRBD1 might be the D (5 bases). This clonotype was obtained from a woman aged 18 to 35 in good health. The CDR3 DNA reads TGTGCCAGCAGCGTAGGGGGCAGGAGGCCCTATGGCTACACCTTC. Translation gives CASSVGGRRPYGYTF.